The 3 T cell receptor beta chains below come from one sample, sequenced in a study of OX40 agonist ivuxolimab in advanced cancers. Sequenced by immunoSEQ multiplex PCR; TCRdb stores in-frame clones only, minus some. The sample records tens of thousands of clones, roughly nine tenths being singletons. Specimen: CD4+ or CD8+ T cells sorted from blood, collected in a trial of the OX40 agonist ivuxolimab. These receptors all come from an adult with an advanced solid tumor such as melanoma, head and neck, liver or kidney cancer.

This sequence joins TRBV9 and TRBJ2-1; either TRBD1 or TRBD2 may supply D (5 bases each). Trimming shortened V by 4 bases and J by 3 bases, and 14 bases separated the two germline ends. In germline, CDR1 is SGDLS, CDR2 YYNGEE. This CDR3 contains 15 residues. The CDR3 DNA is TGTGCCAGCAGCACAGGACCAGGGAGCTACAATGAGCAGTTCTTC. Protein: CASSTGPGSYNEQFF.

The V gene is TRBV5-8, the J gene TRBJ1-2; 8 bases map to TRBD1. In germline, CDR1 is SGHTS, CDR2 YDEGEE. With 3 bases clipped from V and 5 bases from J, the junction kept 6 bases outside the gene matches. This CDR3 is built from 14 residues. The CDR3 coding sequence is TGTGCCAGCAGCTCGGGACAGGTCACTTATGGCTACACCTTC. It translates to CASSSGQVTYGYTF.

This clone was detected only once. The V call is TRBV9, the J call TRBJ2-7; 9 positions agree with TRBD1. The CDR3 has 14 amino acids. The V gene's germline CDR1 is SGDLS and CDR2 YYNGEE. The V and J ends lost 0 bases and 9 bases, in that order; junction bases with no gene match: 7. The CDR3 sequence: CASSVALGTGLQYF. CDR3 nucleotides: TGTGCCAGCAGCGTAGCCCTCGGGACAGGGTTGCAGTACTTC.